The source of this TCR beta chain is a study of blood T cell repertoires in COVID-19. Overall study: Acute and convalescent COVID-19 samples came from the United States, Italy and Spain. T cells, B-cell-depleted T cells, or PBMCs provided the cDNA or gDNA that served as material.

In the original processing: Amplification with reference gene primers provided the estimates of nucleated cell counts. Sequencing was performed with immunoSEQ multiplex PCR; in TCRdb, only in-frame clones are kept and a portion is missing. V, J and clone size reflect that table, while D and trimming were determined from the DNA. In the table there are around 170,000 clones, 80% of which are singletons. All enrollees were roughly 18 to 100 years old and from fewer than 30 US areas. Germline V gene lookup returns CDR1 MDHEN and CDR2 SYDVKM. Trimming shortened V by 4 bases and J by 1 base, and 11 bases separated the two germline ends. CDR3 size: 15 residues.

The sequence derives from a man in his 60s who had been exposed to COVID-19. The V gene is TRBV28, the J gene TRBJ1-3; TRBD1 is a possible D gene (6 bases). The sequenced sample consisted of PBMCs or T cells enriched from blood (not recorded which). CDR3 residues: CASSSPTGSGNTIYF. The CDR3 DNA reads TGTGCCAGCAGTTCCCCCACAGGGTCTGGAAACACCATATATTTT. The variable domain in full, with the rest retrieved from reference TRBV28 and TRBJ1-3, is DVKVTQSSRYLVKRTGEKVFLECVQDMDHENMFWYRQDPGLGLRLIYFSYDVKMKEKGDIPEGYSVSREKKERFSLILESASTNQTSMYLCASSSPTGSGNTIYFGEGSWLTVV.